In its sample, the clone carrying this TCR beta chain was seen many times. This sample was included in a study of neurological immune-mediated disorders. Time point defined: longitudinal time-point 2. Trimming removed 5 bases from V and 2 bases from J; junction bases left unmatched: 10. The germline V gene encodes CDR1 SGHTA and CDR2 FQGNSA. The CDR3 is made up of 17 amino acids. TCRdb reanalysed the 5' RACE reads using MiXCR and keeps one entry per CDR3 protein. Seen here are 70,000 to 95,000 distinct CDR3 sequences, roughly an eighth observed once, and the top ten hold under 6%. J is TRBJ2-7 and V is TRBV7-2; 12 nucleotides line up with TRBD2. The sequenced sample was PBMCs. This TCR derives from a female donor with HTLV-1-associated myelopathy (HAM/TSP). CDR3 amino acids: CASSPGSWTSGAYEQYF. The CDR3 DNA follows: TGTGCCAGCAGCCCCGGGTCGTGGACTAGCGGGGCCTACGAGCAGTACTTC.